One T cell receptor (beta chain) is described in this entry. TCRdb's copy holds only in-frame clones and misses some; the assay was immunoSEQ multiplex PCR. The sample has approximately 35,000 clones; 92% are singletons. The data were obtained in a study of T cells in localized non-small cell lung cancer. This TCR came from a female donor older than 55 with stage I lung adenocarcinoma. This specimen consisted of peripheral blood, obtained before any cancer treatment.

CDR3 sequence: CASGLPNTGELFF. The CDR3 coding sequence is TGTGCTAGTGGTTTGCCGAACACCGGGGAGCTGTTTTTT. The chain links TRBV12-5 to TRBJ2-2; D is undetermined. This CDR3 has 13 residues. Germline CDR1 reads LGHNT; CDR2 reads FRNRAP. Deletions cut 2 bases from V and 0 bases from J, with 1 base between.